This is a list of T cell receptor beta chains from one sample in a study of T cells expressing NK-cell markers. From the 5' RACE reads, TCRdb lists one entry per CDR3 protein and no DNA. The table lists under 600,000 distinct CDR3 sequences, with under 1.5% in the top ten. Sequencing was carried out using blood T cells: a sorted CD56 or NKG2C T cell subset, CD4+ or CD8+ T cells, or bulk PBMC T cells (not recorded which). Every receptor here comes from a woman aged 45-65 years in good health. The CDR3 runs from the conserved cysteine through the conserved F or W.

V gene,J gene,CDR3 protein
TRBV5-6,TRBJ1-5,CASSWGKGAQPQHF
TRBV6-1,TRBJ2-2,CASSEAHSLTGELFF
TRBV20-1,TRBJ2-1,CSFQGAGEGNEQFF
TRBV2,TRBJ2-1,CASQETSGRWPPREQFF
TRBV6-5,TRBJ2-7,CASRSVQGSGYEQYF
TRBV29-1,TRBJ1-2,CSVGAAANYGYTF
TRBV7-3,TRBJ2-2,CASSPQGFPNTGELFF
TRBV12-3/TRBV12-4,TRBJ1-5,CASRPTGTAREPQHF
TRBV11-3,TRBJ2-4,CASSLSEQAKNIQYF
TRBV9,TRBJ1-5,CASSQQGSEQPQHF
TRBV7-8,TRBJ2-7,CASSLSADGTYEQYF
TRBV7-8,TRBJ1-2,CASSISEGGYTF
TRBV30,TRBJ2-7,CAWTQIGAVRLYF
TRBV12-3/TRBV12-4,TRBJ1-2,CASSGRQGVNYGYTF
TRBV29-1,TRBJ2-1,CSWYRVAVNNEQFF
TRBV11-3,TRBJ2-1,CASTSDARLNEQFF
TRBV12-3/TRBV12-4,TRBJ2-5,CASSFSGQAAGETQYF
TRBV7-8,TRBJ1-1,CASSTRSGRNTEAFF
TRBV4-2,TRBJ2-1,CASSQPGPGTRVSNEQFF
TRBV29-1,TRBJ2-3,CSAKAGTGTADTQYF
TRBV1,TRBJ1-1,CTSSQAPTTEAFF
TRBV7-9,TRBJ1-1,CADGYGTEAFF
TRBV27,TRBJ2-4,CASSGGGTQYF
TRBV5-5,TRBJ2-1,CASSTPGRGYNEQFF
TRBV24-1,TRBJ2-1,CATSDPRAGGSYNEQFF
TRBV24-1,TRBJ2-1,CATSEAIRGEQFF
TRBV5-1,TRBJ2-2,CASSPRAGQGATGELFF
TRBV4-2,TRBJ2-1,CASSQGMGGGQFF
TRBV6-1,TRBJ1-3,CASSESTGGNTIYF
TRBV29-1,TRBJ2-3,CSGAQVGDTQYF
TRBV4-1,TRBJ2-3,CASSQPRDTQYF
TRBV10-3,TRBJ1-2,CAISESGRTGYGYTF
TRBV19,TRBJ2-3,CASSMSRLAGVRADTQYF
TRBV30,TRBJ2-7,CAWSKTGGLYEQYF
TRBV11-2,TRBJ2-1,CASSLDRSGTRIGEQFF
TRBV4-1,TRBJ1-5,CASSQAGDQGVGNQPQHF
TRBV2,TRBJ2-1,CASSTNQQNEQFF
TRBV7-9,TRBJ2-7,CASSSREAYEQYF
TRBV5-1,TRBJ2-2,CASSTGPRAGLYTGELFF